This T cell receptor beta chain was retrieved from a study of blood T cell repertoires in COVID-19. In the original workflow: Reference gene primers were amplified, and this amplification served to estimate nucleated cell counts. Using immunoSEQ multiplex PCR, the repertoire was profiled, and TCRdb retains in-frame clones only, with some absent. For V, J and clone size, that table is used; D and trimming come from the DNA. Among fewer than 45,000 clones listed, about 81% were seen once. This clone was seen once. The CDR3 runs to 16 residues. Germline trimming cut 5 bases from V and 4 bases from J; bases unmatched to any gene: 11. Germline assignment: CDR1 SGDLS and CDR2 YYNGEE.

The sequenced sample consisted of peripheral blood. The chain is built from TRBV9 and TRBJ1-5, with 8 bases lining up with TRBD1. This TCR came from a man aged 40-49 years with active or convalescent COVID-19. The CDR3 here is CASSDGQGAVNQPQHF. The CDR3 region has the DNA TGTGCCAGCAGTGATGGTCAGGGGGCGGTAAATCAGCCCCAGCATTTT.